A single T cell receptor beta chain is shown here with its context. Its specificity is not known. This entry belongs to a study of CD8 T cells in Susac syndrome. General study points: The CD4+ T cell repertoires in Susac syndrome were not clonally expanded.

Trimming shortened V by 4 bases and J by 10 bases, and 11 bases separated the two germline ends. Looked up from germline, CDR1 is MNHEY and CDR2 is SVGAGI. The CDR3 loop spans 12 amino acids. CD8+ and CD4+ blood T cells underwent TCR beta sequencing. cDNA came from roughly 0.5 to 1 ug RNA primed by random hexamers. TCRdb ran MiXCR on the immunoSEQ multiplex PCR reads and lists one entry per CDR3 protein. The sample lists just over 150,000 distinct CDR3 sequences; about 95% were seen once. V gene TRBV6-5 combines with J gene TRBJ2-1; D unresolved. The sequencing sample was made of CD4+ T cells from PBMCs. This sequence originates from a human donor with Susac syndrome. CDR3 coding DNA: TGTGCCAGCAGTTTCTCGGGTACAGAGCAGTTCTTC. Translation gives CASSFSGTEQFF.